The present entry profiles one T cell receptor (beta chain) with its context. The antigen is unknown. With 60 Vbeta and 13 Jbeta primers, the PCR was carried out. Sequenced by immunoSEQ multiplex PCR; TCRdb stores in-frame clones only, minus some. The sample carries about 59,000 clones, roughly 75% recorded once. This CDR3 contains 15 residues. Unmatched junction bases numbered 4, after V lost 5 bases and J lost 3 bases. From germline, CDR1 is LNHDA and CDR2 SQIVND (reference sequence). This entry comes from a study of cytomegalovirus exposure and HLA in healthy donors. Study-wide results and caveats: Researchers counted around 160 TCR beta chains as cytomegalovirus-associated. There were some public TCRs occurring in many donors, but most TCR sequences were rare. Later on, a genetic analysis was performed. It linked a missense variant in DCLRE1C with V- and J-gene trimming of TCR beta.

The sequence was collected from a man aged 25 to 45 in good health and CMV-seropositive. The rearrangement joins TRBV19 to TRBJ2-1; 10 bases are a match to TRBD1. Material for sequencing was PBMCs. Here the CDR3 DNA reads TGTGCCAGTAGTGAGGACAGGGGGGTCTACAATGAGCAGTTCTTC. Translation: CASSEDRGVYNEQFF.